Listed below are T cell receptor beta chains from one sample, sequenced in a study of blood T cell repertoires in COVID-19. TCRdb keeps only in-frame clones here, not all; method: immunoSEQ multiplex PCR. The table includes 25,000 to 35,000 clones, 60% to 85% detected once. The sample taken for sequencing was peripheral blood. These receptors were taken from a woman in her 70s with active or convalescent COVID-19. Both conserved end residues are part of each CDR3. D genes are given only for firm matches. Clone size, where shown, is once, few, many, or a class for clones that have expanded.

TRBV7-7,NA,NA,TRBJ2-5,CASSSGIQETQYF,TGTGCCAGCAGCTCCGGGATTCAAGAGACCCAGTACTTC
TRBV19,TRBD2,NA,TRBJ2-3,CASSIEGRTTLADTQYF,TGTGCCAGTAGTATAGAAGGTCGGACCACACTAGCGGATACGCAGTATTTT
TRBV10-3,NA,NA,TRBJ2-3,CAISVMDSEVDTQYF,TGTGCCATCAGTGTAATGGACTCAGAGGTAGATACGCAGTATTTT
TRBV16,NA,NA,TRBJ2-2,CASSQSRVANTGELFF,TGTGCCAGCAGCCAATCCAGGGTTGCGAACACCGGGGAGCTGTTTTTT
TRBV19,NA,NA,TRBJ1-2,CASSIPGQGSYGYTF,TGTGCCAGTAGTATCCCCGGGCAGGGTTCCTATGGCTACACCTTC
TRBV20-1,NA,NA,TRBJ1-1,CSASPPRGRNTEAFF,TGCAGTGCTAGTCCCCCTCGTGGCAGGAACACTGAAGCTTTCTTT
TRBV28,TRBD2,NA,TRBJ2-3,CASSWAIAGDETDTQYF,TGTGCCAGCAGTTGGGCTATAGCGGGAGATGAGACAGATACGCAGTATTTT
TRBV5-1,NA,NA,TRBJ1-4,CASSLEGREKLFF,TGCGCCAGCAGCTTGGAGGGGAGGGAAAAACTGTTTTTT
TRBV6-5,NA,NA,TRBJ1-6,CASNTGTLNSPLHF,TGTGCCAGCAACACCGGGACACTTAATTCACCCCTCCACTTT
TRBV2,NA,NA,TRBJ1-3,CASSEELYSGNTIYF,TGTGCCAGCAGTGAAGAGCTGTACTCTGGAAACACCATATATTTT
TRBV18,TRBD1,once,TRBJ1-5,CASSQGQGGQPQHF,TGTGCCAGCTCACAAGGACAGGGTGGGCAGCCCCAGCATTTT
TRBV24-1,TRBD1,NA,TRBJ2-1,CATSHPTGGYNEQFF,TGTGCCACCAGTCACCCGACAGGGGGGTACAATGAGCAGTTCTTC
TRBV9,NA,NA,TRBJ2-3,CASSVSSAGTDTQYF,TGTGCCAGCAGCGTATCTAGCGCGGGCACAGATACGCAGTATTTT
TRBV5-4,NA,NA,TRBJ1-2,CASSRRSNNWGRAYGYTF,TGTGCCAGCAGCCGAAGGTCAAACAATTGGGGGCGGGCCTATGGCTACACCTTC
TRBV7-2,TRBD2,NA,TRBJ2-1,CASSYQGTSGSKFF,TGTGCCAGCAGCTACCAAGGGACTAGCGGGAGTAAATTCTTC